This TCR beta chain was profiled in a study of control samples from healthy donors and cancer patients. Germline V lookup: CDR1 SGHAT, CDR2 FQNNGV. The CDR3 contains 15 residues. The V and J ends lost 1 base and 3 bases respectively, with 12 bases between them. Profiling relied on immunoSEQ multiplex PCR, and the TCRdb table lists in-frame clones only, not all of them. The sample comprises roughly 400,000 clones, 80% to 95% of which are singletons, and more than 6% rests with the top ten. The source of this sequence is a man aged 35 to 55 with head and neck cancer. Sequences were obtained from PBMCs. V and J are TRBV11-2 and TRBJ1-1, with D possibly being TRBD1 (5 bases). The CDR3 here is CASSLVIGADTEAFF. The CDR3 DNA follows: TGTGCCAGCAGCTTAGTTATAGGGGCCGACACTGAAGCTTTCTTT.